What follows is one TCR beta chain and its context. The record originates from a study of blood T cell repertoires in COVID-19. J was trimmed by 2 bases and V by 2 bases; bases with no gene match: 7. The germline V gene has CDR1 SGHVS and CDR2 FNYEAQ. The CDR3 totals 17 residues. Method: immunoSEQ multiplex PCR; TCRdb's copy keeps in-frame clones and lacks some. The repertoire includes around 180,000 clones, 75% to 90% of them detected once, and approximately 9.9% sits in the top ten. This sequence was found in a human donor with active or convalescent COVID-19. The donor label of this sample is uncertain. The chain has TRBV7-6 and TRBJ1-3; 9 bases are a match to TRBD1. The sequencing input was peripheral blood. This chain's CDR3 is CASSLRIGQGTGNTIYF. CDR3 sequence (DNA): TGTGCCAGCAGCTTAAGGATCGGACAGGGGACTGGAAACACCATATATTTT.